Listed below are T cell receptor beta chains from one sample, sequenced in a study of identical twins. Each CDR3 protein is one row after TCRdb ran MiXCR on the 5' RACE reads. The sample lists 570,000 or so distinct CDR3 sequences; around 9.6% were seen once. This sample was shared with a second study, whose subject was yellow fever vaccine responses in identical twins.

The sample was PBMCs. The origin of the receptors is a woman in her late teens or twenties in good health. The CDR3 runs from the conserved cysteine through the conserved F or W. The order of the fields is CDR3 protein, V gene, clone size, CDR3 length, J gene, D gene. A D gene is named only where the DNA matches it firmly. Clone size is not always given. Where it is, it says once, few, many or a class for expanded clones.

CDR3 protein: CASSPSGQGLTSTGELFF
V gene: TRBV6-1
clone size: many
CDR3 length: 18
J gene: TRBJ2-2
D gene: TRBD1

CDR3 protein: CASSLPVNEQYF
V gene: TRBV28
clone size: NA
CDR3 length: 12
J gene: TRBJ2-7
D gene: NA

CDR3 protein: CATSTTGYYEQYF
V gene: TRBV15
clone size: NA
CDR3 length: 13
J gene: TRBJ2-7
D gene: NA

CDR3 protein: CSARHSSTDTQYF
V gene: TRBV20-1
clone size: many
CDR3 length: 13
J gene: TRBJ2-3
D gene: NA

CDR3 protein: CASTPRAGVTNEQFF
V gene: TRBV6-4
clone size: many
CDR3 length: 15
J gene: TRBJ2-1
D gene: NA

CDR3 protein: CASSPGQGAGETQYF
V gene: TRBV5-1
clone size: NA
CDR3 length: 15
J gene: TRBJ2-5
D gene: TRBD1

CDR3 protein: CASRWGQDEQYF
V gene: TRBV12-3/TRBV12-4
clone size: NA
CDR3 length: 12
J gene: TRBJ2-7
D gene: TRBD1

CDR3 protein: CSVVSRYQETQYF
V gene: TRBV29-1
clone size: few
CDR3 length: 13
J gene: TRBJ2-5
D gene: NA

CDR3 protein: CASSLRIGNPTSTDTQYF
V gene: TRBV5-6
clone size: NA
CDR3 length: 18
J gene: TRBJ2-3
D gene: NA

CDR3 protein: CASSQVRTRGGGTEAFF
V gene: TRBV4-2
clone size: many
CDR3 length: 17
J gene: TRBJ1-1
D gene: TRBD1

CDR3 protein: CASSLQTRTYEQFF
V gene: TRBV27
clone size: few
CDR3 length: 14
J gene: TRBJ2-1
D gene: NA

CDR3 protein: CSAIDSGRGYEQYF
V gene: TRBV20-1
clone size: NA
CDR3 length: 14
J gene: TRBJ2-7
D gene: TRBD2

CDR3 protein: CASRLALYNEQFF
V gene: TRBV5-1
clone size: few
CDR3 length: 13
J gene: TRBJ2-1
D gene: TRBD2

CDR3 protein: CASSFWDNSYEQYF
V gene: TRBV5-1
clone size: few
CDR3 length: 14
J gene: TRBJ2-7
D gene: NA

CDR3 protein: CASSPRPARGTGELFF
V gene: TRBV7-3
clone size: NA
CDR3 length: 16
J gene: TRBJ2-2
D gene: NA

CDR3 protein: CATSREQLAKNIQYF
V gene: TRBV15
clone size: NA
CDR3 length: 15
J gene: TRBJ2-4
D gene: NA

CDR3 protein: CASSLGQLQYTQYF
V gene: TRBV11-2
clone size: few
CDR3 length: 14
J gene: TRBJ2-3
D gene: NA

CDR3 protein: CASSQDLALPVQFF
V gene: TRBV4-3
clone size: NA
CDR3 length: 14
J gene: TRBJ2-1
D gene: NA

CDR3 protein: CASGTGSGNEKLFF
V gene: TRBV7-9
clone size: few
CDR3 length: 14
J gene: TRBJ1-4
D gene: NA

CDR3 protein: CSVVSGQETQYF
V gene: TRBV29-1
clone size: many
CDR3 length: 12
J gene: TRBJ2-5
D gene: NA

CDR3 protein: CASRARQGGTEAFF
V gene: TRBV2
clone size: many
CDR3 length: 14
J gene: TRBJ1-1
D gene: TRBD1

CDR3 protein: CAWSRDRGNTGELFF
V gene: TRBV30
clone size: few
CDR3 length: 15
J gene: TRBJ2-2
D gene: TRBD1

CDR3 protein: CSARDLRQNNEQFF
V gene: TRBV20-1
clone size: NA
CDR3 length: 14
J gene: TRBJ2-1
D gene: NA

CDR3 protein: CASSLVPLAGVGEQFF
V gene: TRBV5-6
clone size: many
CDR3 length: 16
J gene: TRBJ2-1
D gene: TRBD2

CDR3 protein: CASSPTNSGNEQFF
V gene: TRBV18
clone size: NA
CDR3 length: 14
J gene: TRBJ2-1
D gene: NA

CDR3 protein: CATSRGRGVSSSYNEQFF
V gene: TRBV15
clone size: few
CDR3 length: 18
J gene: TRBJ2-1
D gene: NA

CDR3 protein: CSARDFSPLAVTYNEQFF
V gene: TRBV20-1
clone size: NA
CDR3 length: 18
J gene: TRBJ2-1
D gene: TRBD2

CDR3 protein: CASTGLAGGANTDTQYF
V gene: TRBV2
clone size: NA
CDR3 length: 17
J gene: TRBJ2-3
D gene: TRBD2

CDR3 protein: CASSQVSWDRGINYGYTF
V gene: TRBV3-1
clone size: NA
CDR3 length: 18
J gene: TRBJ1-2
D gene: TRBD1

CDR3 protein: CASKGQGEETQYF
V gene: TRBV6-1
clone size: few
CDR3 length: 13
J gene: TRBJ2-5
D gene: TRBD1

CDR3 protein: CASSNSRSSYNEQFF
V gene: TRBV7-2
clone size: few
CDR3 length: 15
J gene: TRBJ2-1
D gene: NA

CDR3 protein: CASSLGTGFSGANVLTF
V gene: TRBV12-3/TRBV12-4
clone size: many
CDR3 length: 17
J gene: TRBJ2-6
D gene: TRBD1

CDR3 protein: CSAPGTRNTIYF
V gene: TRBV20-1
clone size: NA
CDR3 length: 12
J gene: TRBJ1-3
D gene: NA

CDR3 protein: CASSESGHPGETQYF
V gene: TRBV5-1
clone size: few
CDR3 length: 15
J gene: TRBJ2-5
D gene: NA